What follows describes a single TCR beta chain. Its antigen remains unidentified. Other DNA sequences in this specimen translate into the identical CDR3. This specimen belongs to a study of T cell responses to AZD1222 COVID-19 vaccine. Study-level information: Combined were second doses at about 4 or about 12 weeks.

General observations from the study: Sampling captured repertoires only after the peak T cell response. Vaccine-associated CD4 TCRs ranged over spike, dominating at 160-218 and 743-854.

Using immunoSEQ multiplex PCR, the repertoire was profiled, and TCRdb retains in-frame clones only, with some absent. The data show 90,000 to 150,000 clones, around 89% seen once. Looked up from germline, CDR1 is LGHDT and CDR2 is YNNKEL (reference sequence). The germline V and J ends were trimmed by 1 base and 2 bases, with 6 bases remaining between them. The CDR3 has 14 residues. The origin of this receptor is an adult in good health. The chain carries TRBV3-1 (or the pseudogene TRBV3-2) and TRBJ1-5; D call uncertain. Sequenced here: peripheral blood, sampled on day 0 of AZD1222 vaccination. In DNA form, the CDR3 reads TGTGCCAGCAGCCAAGGACGGGGCAATCAGCCCCAGCATTTT. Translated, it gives CASSQGRGNQPQHF.